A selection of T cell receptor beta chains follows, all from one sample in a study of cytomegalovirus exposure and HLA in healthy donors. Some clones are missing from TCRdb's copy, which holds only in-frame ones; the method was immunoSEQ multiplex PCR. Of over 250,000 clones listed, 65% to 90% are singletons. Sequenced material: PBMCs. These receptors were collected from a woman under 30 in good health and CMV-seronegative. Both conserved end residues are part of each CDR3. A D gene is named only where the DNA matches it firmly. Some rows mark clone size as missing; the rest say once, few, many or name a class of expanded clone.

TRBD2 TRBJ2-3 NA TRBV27 TGTGCCAGCAGTCAGGCTAGCGGGGGAGCTCTCACAGATACGCAGTATTTT CASSQASGGALTDTQYF
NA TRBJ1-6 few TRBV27 TGTGCCAGCAGTACTCGAGGCCCCCTCCACTTT CASSTRGPLHF
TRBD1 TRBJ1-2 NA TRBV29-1 TGCAGCGTTGACCGCCTTGGAGGACAGGGGGCGGCTGGCTACACCTTC CSVDRLGGQGAAGYTF
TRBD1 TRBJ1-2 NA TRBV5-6 TGTGCCAGCAGTTCCGGGACAGGATACTATGGCTACACCTTC CASSSGTGYYGYTF
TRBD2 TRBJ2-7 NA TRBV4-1 TGCGCCAGCAGCCAAGATCTCCGGGGAGGGGAGCAGTACTTC CASSQDLRGGEQYF
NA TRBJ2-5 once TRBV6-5 TGTGCCAGCAGCTACGGGACTTCAGAGACCCAGTACTTC CASSYGTSETQYF
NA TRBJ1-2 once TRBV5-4 TGTGCCAGCAGCTTGGCCGCGGGGACCTATGGCTACACCTTC CASSLAAGTYGYTF
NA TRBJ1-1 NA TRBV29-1 TGCAGCGTCCGCGACAGGCTCAACACTGAAGCTTTCTTT CSVRDRLNTEAFF
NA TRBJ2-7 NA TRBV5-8 TGTGCCAGCAGCTTGGAGGGCAGGGTAACCTACGAGCAGTACTTC CASSLEGRVTYEQYF
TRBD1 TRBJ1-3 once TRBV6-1 TGTGCCAGCAGTGAAGCCCCATTCGGGACAGGGATCGGAAACACCATATATTTT CASSEAPFGTGIGNTIYF
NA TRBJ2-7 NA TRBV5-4 TGTGCCAGCAGCTTGCCTAGCTCCTACGAGCAGTACTTC CASSLPSSYEQYF
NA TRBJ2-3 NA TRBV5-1 TGCGCCAGCAGCTTGGTACAGGGAGGGACCGATACGCAGTATTTT CASSLVQGGTDTQYF
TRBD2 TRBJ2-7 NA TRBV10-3 TGTGCCATCAGAGAGCGGACTAGCGGTTCCTACGAGCAGTACTTC CAIRERTSGSYEQYF
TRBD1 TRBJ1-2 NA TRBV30 TGTGCCTGGAGTGTATCCCGGACAGGGTCGCCTTATGGCTACACCTTC CAWSVSRTGSPYGYTF
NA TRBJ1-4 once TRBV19 TGTGCCAGTGGGAAGGGGATAGGCTATGAAAAACTGTTTTTT CASGKGIGYEKLFF
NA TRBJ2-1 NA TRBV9 TGTGCCAGCAGCGTAGGGCTAGCGAAAAACTCCTACAATGAGCAGTTCTTC CASSVGLAKNSYNEQFF
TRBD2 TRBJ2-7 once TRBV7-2 TGTGCCAGCAGCTCACCGGGACTAGCGGGCTACGAGCAGTACTTC CASSSPGLAGYEQYF
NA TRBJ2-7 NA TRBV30 TGTGCCTGGAGTGTTCTCCAGTCTTCGCCCTACGAGCAGTACTTC CAWSVLQSSPYEQYF
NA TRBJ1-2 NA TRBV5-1 TGCGCCAGCAGCTTGGGGCAGGGTTTTGGCTACACCTTC CASSLGQGFGYTF
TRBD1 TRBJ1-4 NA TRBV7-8 TGTGCCAGCAGCTTATCCGGGACAGGGGGCAGGAAACTGTTTTTT CASSLSGTGGRKLFF
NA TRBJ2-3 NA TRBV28 TGTGCCAGCAGTTTATCCGAGGTTTTAATGGATACGCAGTATTTT CASSLSEVLMDTQYF
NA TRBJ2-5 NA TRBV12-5 TGTGCTAGTGGTTTGGTACTCGGCAGGGAAGGGAAAGAGACCCAGTACTTC CASGLVLGREGKETQYF
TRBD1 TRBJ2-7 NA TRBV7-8 TGTGCCAGCAGCTTCGACAGGGGGGAATCCTCCGAGCAGTACTTC CASSFDRGESSEQYF
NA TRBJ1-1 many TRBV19 TGTGCCAGTGGGCAGCCGAACACTGAAGCTTTCTTT CASGQPNTEAFF
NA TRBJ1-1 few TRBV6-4 TGTGCCAGCAGTTTAAGACAGGAAGCTTTCTTT CASSLRQEAFF
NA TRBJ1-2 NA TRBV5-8 TGTGCCAGCAGCTTCGGTTATGGCTACACCTTC CASSFGYGYTF
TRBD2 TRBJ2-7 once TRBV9 TGTGCCAGCAGCAGCGGGAGTGGCTACGAGCAGTACTTC CASSSGSGYEQYF
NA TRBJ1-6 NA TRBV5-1 TGCGCCAGCAGCGCAGAAACTAGCTCCTATAATTCACCCCTCCACTTT CASSAETSSYNSPLHF
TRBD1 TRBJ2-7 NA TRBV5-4 TGTGCCAGCAGCTTGACGGGACAGGGTATCGACGAGCAGTACTTC CASSLTGQGIDEQYF
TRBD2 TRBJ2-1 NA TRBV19 TGTGCCAGTAGTATAATCTCTAGCGGGAGTTATGAGCAGTTCTTC CASSIISSGSYEQFF
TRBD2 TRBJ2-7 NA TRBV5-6 TGTGCCAGCAGCTTGACTAGCGGGAGGGCCTACGAGCAGTACTTC CASSLTSGRAYEQYF
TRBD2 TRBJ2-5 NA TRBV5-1 TGCGCCAGCAGCTTGGCGAACCTAGCGGGACGGGAGACCCAGTACTTC CASSLANLAGRETQYF
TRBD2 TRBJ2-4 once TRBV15 TGTGCCACCAGCAGAGGGGCGGGGGTACTAGCCAAAAACATTCAGTACTTC CATSRGAGVLAKNIQYF